This note documents a single TCR beta chain sequence. The sample is drawn from a study of T cells expressing NK-cell markers. This CDR3 spans 11 amino acids. The germline V gene encodes CDR1 SQVTM and CDR2 ANQGSEA. cDNA encoding TCR beta was synthesized via 5'RACE template switching incorporating UMIs. Using the 5' RACE reads, TCRdb records one entry per CDR3 protein without DNA. The sample has 200,000 to 300,000 distinct CDR3 sequences. The clonotype was recovered from a man between 18 and 35 years old in good health. The rearrangement links TRBV29-1 to TRBJ2-1. Source material: blood T cells: a sorted CD56 or NKG2C T cell subset, CD4+ or CD8+ T cells, or bulk PBMC T cells (not recorded which). The CDR3 sequence is CSVGTGYEQFF.